This T cell receptor beta chain was sequenced in a study of T cells in women clearing cervical HPV infection. Study as a whole: Women with histologically confirmed HPV16-related CIN3 or worse, 2 with invasive cancer, served as cases.

The germline CDR1 and CDR2 sequences are SNHLY and FYNNEI. The CDR3 runs to 16 residues. The V end was cut by 5 bases, the J end by 5 bases, with 19 bases between. Study observations and caveats: TRBV6-7 abundance was lower in cases than controls (roughly 0.12% versus 0.15%). CIN3+ cases had significantly higher TCR repertoire richness than controls, but evenness did not differ.

To note about this clone: Its target is not known. The read terminates 3 residues before the CDR3 end, so the remaining end is supplied by the germline J gene.

TCR beta CDR3 amplified by multiplex PCR from about 1200 ng genomic DNA. Sequencing was performed with immunoSEQ multiplex PCR; in TCRdb, only in-frame clones are kept and a portion is missing. This sample's table has more than 20,000 clones. This clonotype was sampled from a woman between 18 and 69 years old with a cervical HPV16 infection that either progressed to CIN3+ or cleared (not recorded which). The source material was blood buffy coat. This chain uses TRBV2 with TRBJ2-1, with TRBD2 as a possible D gene (5 bases). The sequenced CDR3 bases are TGTGCCAGCAGTTGGTCTAGCCAGGCTATCGACAATGAG. Its translation: CASSWSSQAIDNE. The complete CDR3 sequence is CASSWSSQAIDNEQFF.